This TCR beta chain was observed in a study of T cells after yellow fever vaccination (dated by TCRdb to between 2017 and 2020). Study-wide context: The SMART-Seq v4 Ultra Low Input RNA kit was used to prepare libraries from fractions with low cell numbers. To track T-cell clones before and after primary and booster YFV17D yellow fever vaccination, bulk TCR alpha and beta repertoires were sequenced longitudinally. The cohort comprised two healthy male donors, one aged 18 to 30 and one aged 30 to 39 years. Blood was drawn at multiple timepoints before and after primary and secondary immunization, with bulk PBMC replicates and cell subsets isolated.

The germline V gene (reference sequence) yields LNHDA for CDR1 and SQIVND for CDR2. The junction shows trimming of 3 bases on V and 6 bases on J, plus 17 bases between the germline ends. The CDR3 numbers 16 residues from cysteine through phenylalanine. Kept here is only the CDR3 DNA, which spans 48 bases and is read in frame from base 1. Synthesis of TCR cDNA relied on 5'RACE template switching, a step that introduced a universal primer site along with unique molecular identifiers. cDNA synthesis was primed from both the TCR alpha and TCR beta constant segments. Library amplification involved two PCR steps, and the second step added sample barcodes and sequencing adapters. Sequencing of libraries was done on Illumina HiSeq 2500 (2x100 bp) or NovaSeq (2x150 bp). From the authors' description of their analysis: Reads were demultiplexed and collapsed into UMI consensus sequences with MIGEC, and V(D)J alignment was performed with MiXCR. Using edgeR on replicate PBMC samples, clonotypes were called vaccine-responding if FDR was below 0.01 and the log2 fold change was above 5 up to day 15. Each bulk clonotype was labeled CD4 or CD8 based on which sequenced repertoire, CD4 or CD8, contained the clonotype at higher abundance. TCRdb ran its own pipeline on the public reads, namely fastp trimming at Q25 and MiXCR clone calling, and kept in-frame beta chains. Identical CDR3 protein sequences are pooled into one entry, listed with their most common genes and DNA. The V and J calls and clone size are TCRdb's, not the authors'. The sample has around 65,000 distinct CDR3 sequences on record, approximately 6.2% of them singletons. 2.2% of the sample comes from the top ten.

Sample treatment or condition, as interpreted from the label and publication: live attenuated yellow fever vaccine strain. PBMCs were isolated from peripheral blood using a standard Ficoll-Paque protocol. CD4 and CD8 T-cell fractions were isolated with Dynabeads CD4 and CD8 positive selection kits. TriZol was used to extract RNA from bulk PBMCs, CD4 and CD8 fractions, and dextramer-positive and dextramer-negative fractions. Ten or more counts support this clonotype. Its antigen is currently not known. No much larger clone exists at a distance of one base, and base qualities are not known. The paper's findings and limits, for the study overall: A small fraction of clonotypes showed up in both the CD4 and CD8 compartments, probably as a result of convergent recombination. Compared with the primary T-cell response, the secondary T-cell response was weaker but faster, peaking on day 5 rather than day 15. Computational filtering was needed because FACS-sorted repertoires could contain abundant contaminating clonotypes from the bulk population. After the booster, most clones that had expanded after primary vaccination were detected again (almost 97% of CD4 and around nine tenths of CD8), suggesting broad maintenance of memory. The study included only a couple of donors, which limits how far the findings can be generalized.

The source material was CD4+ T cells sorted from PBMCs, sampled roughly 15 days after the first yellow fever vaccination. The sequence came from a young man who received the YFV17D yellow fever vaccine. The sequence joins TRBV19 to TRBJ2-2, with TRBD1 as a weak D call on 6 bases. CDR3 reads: CASSIGSQGIPGELFF. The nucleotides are TGTGCCAGTAGTATTGGGTCTCAGGGGATCCCCGGGGAGCTGTTTTTT.